The sequence of this T cell receptor (beta chain) was determined in a study of T cell repertoires in cytomegalovirus infection. Overall study context: Public TCR beta signatures marked donors with CMV infection and the matching HLA.

One entry per CDR3 protein results from TCRdb running MiXCR on the reads. The sample includes roughly 180,000 distinct CDR3 sequences, about a fifth of them seen just once. The CDR3 runs 15 residues. The V and J ends lost 4 bases and 4 bases respectively, with 15 bases between them. The germline V gene encodes CDR1 MNHEY and CDR2 SMNVEV (reference sequence). Comment on this clonotype: The antigen remains unidentified.

Overall study findings and caveats: Ex vivo, HLA-C-restricted CMV-specific TCR beta clonotypes prevailed over the rest of the response.

Sequenced material: CD8+ T cells from cultured PBMCs, taken from culture after CMV antigen stimulation. The source is a human donor in good health (CMV status not recorded). Some clones in this sample may be carry-over from other donors' samples. The gene calls are TRBV27 and TRBJ2-3; perhaps TRBD1 as D (6 bases). CDR3 sequence: CASSYLQGVADTQYF. DNA for the CDR3: TGTGCCAGCAGTTACCTACAGGGAGTTGCAGATACGCAGTATTTT.